This T cell receptor beta chain is drawn from a study of cytomegalovirus exposure and HLA in healthy donors (dated by TCRdb to between 2016 and 2019). A note on the overall study: An earlier analysis of some 600 of the donors reported about 280 Gb of sequence data and 95 million to 130 million unique TCR beta sequences obtained from some 170 million T cells. A later analysis re-analyzed previously published TCR beta repertoires from 550 to 700 donors and added high-resolution HLA genotyping to study TCR occurrence patterns. Rather than drawing on any new phenotypic data, the later analysis identified candidate immune exposures from TCR beta sequences and the way those sequences occurred across donors. A few DR-DQ haplotypes were treated as single units for association and clustering because of strong linkage in the cohort. Class I and class II HLA loci were covered by the typing at four-digit resolution. All discovery cohort repertoires had been generated using a single sequencing platform. An early release covering more than 500 HLA-typed donors comprised approximately 290 gigabases of sequencing data and tens of millions of unique TCR sequences. In a later genetic analysis, genome-wide SNP genotypes for about three fifths of the 666 donors were used, and that subset was treated as a discovery cohort. The study was designed to test whether signatures of past pathogen exposure could be identified by cataloging public T cell receptors. High-throughput TCR immunosequencing, statistical association of individual TCRs with disease status, and machine learning were combined to predict cytomegalovirus infection status. Across some 400 genotyped donors of the cohort, an average of approximately 200,000 unique TCR beta nucleotide sequences per donor were sequenced, and 15% to 20% of those sequences were non-productive. The study used immunosequencing to profile the T cell repertoires of 666 subjects and linked those repertoires to cytomegalovirus serostatus. Alongside the repertoire data, information on donor age, sex, ethnicity and CMV serostatus was compiled. The genetic ancestry cluster associated with self-reported Caucasian donors included around 76% of the roughly 400 genotyped donors. The number of donors typed differed by locus, with roughly 629-640 for A, B, C, DRB1 and DQB1, 522 for DQA1, 600 to 610 for DPA1, and around 430 for DPB1. An earlier analysis of 500 to 750 of the donors applied high-throughput TCR beta sequencing to assess whether each TCR beta V gene segment acted as functional or pseudogenic. A separate validation cohort of 90 to 150 different subjects was used in addition to the approximately 610-subject first cohort.

V and J lose 2 bases and 4 bases, and a span of 13 bases separates them. Reading the germline V gene gives CDR1 KGHSH and CDR2 LQKENI. Including cysteine and phenylalanine, the CDR3 has 15 amino acids. Here the CDR3 DNA is all that survives: 45 bases in frame from base 1. The cohort consisted of 650 to 850 healthy bone marrow donors. All cohort members were sampled while nominally healthy, although unrecorded immune exposures were likely present. The donor tested CMV seronegative and was one of the 352 seronegative cohort members. Each donor provided a peripheral blood sample, and peripheral blood mononuclear cells were used for TCR beta sequencing. Genomic DNA extraction from the blood cell samples was performed with the Qiagen DNeasy Blood Extraction Kit. In the case of this clone: Its antigen is not yet known. No base quality values were provided; no much bigger clone lies one nucleotide off.

Library preparation employed the immunoSEQ multiplex PCR assay. The multiplex PCR relied on a mix of 60 forward primers for TCR Vbeta segments and 13 reverse primers for TCR Jbeta segments. The CDR3 region of rearranged TCR beta genes was amplified from genomic DNA by a multiplex PCR assay. The Illumina HiSeq System was used to sequence the amplified TCR beta libraries as 87-base-pair reads. The authors processed their data as follows. A later analysis counted about 80 million unique TCR beta chains across the 500 to 850 repertoires, and approximately 11 million of these chains were shared by at least two donors. Raw reads were error-corrected and collapsed into unique sequences with a nearest-neighbor algorithm that merged closely related sequences to remove PCR and sequencing errors. CDR3 sequences were aligned to IMGT reference sequences to assign V, D and J gene segments. For a sequence to be retained, a match of at least six nucleotides to both a V gene segment and a J gene segment was required. Rearrangements were classified as productive when the CDR3 lacked stop codons and remained in frame with V and J, and all other rearrangements were classified as non-productive. CDR3 was defined by IMGT convention, running from the second conserved V-encoded cysteine to the conserved J-encoded phenylalanine. The earlier analysis of some 600 of the donors excluded sequences that lacked an unambiguous match to a single V gene segment. An earlier analysis of over 450 of the donors classified V segments as functional when productive rearrangements were above 56.7% and as segregating when the standard deviation between donors was above 5%. To diagnose cytomegalovirus status from the catalog of TCR beta chain sequences, a statistical classification framework was built. A later analysis assigned V and J genes by comparing TCR nucleotide sequences with IMGT/GENE-DB human TR gene sequences. Using the TCRdist pipeline, a later analysis assigned CDR3 sequences along with most-parsimonious VDJ recombination scenarios. In a later analysis, every TCR beta chain was defined by the combination of its CDR3 amino acid sequence and its V-gene family, and reads without a unique V-gene family were dropped. In a later analysis, around 600 highly shared, low-generation-probability nucleotide sequences were removed to address suspected cross-contamination and a sequencing artifact. A later analysis calculated a clonal expansion index for each public chain from normalized within-repertoire ranks of inferred template counts. In a later analysis, generation probabilities were computed with a VDJ recombination model fitted to out-of-frame rearrangements, and the resulting probabilities were checked against IGoR. A later analysis scored TCR-TCR, TCR-HLA and TCR-CMV co-occurrence with hypergeometric tests, applying a repertoire-size bias correction to TCR pairs. To estimate false discovery rates, a later analysis permuted the HLA or CMV assignments 20 times. A later analysis grouped co-occurring TCRs with DBSCAN, adding TCRdist sequence similarity when clustering within HLA-allele-positive subsets. For co-occurrence clustering, repertoires with fewer than 30,000 or more than 120,000 public chains were excluded, along with a handful of repertoires with anomalous nucleotide sharing. TCRdb retrieved this table from immuneACCESS and kept in-frame rearrangements only. Not all clones are present; in checked studies, unresolved V genes account for under half, and no reason is known for the remainder. V and J calls and clone size follow that table, whereas D and trimming were derived from the DNA. A total of 100,000 or so clones appear in this sample, roughly three quarters of them only once. Together, the top ten hold 4.1% of the sample.

What the authors observed across the whole study: In a later analysis, about 17,000 TCR beta sequences were associated with specific HLA alleles at a false discovery rate of 0.05. A cluster of highly shared sequence variants was judged likely to be a technical artifact of the sequencing pipeline. While some public TCRs were present in many individuals, most TCR sequences turned up only very rarely across donors. Sequencing depth was assumed to be roughly uniform across donors in the presence/absence analyses, though that assumption may not hold. In a later analysis, HLA-associated TCR beta chains were found to be more clonally expanded and to have lower generation probabilities than equally common non-associated chains. A further reported finding was that TCR beta sequences accurately predicted the HLA-A and HLA-B alleles for most subjects in the first cohort. When HLA alleles, especially DR and DQ, strongly co-occurred, TCR associations were difficult to assign to individual alleles. A later genetic analysis reported fewer N-insertions in productive TCRs among donors in an Asian-associated ancestry cluster than the roughly 700-donor mean. In a later analysis, the rate of TCR association differed among HLA loci, with DRB1 alleles having the most associated TCRs and HLA-C alleles having the fewest. The 87-base-pair reads could not distinguish some IMGT-functional V segments, including TRBV6-2 and TRBV6-3, so those segments were excluded. It was suggested by the authors that the approach could potentially be generalized to other disease states and immunological phenotypes. According to a later analysis, most CMV-associated TCR beta chains appeared to be HLA-restricted, and the HLA associations seemed to be driven largely by CMV exposure. The classifier was reported to diagnose cytomegalovirus status with high specificity and sensitivity in both the original cohort and the validation cohort. An association between a missense DCLRE1C variant and V-gene and J-gene trimming of TCR beta chains was found in a later genetic analysis and replicated in an independent cohort. Because counts were too low, about 18 rarely observed V segments, including chromosome 9 orphons, were left out of the earlier analysis of some 600 of the donors. For the cohort, immune exposure information was limited to CMV serostatus. In an earlier analysis of approximately 590 of the donors, most TCR beta V segments appeared in productive rearrangements about 87% or about 30% of the time, broadly matching IMGT annotations. According to a later analysis, parvovirus B19, influenza, CMV and Epstein-Barr virus appeared linked to several top co-occurrence clusters. Because some donors lacked HLA typing at each locus, the association tests relied only on the typed subset. The study gave a list of roughly 150 TCR beta chains associated with cytomegalovirus. Correlated functional status among segregating V segments might be attributable to linkage disequilibrium, but an unknown experimental factor could not be ruled out. In vitro tests confirmed that a few of the cytomegalovirus-associated TCR beta chains recognize cytomegalovirus antigens. The cohort was sequenced for TCR beta chains only, and without alpha or paired-chain data the features that could be detected were limited.

The TCR comes from a middle-aged man in good health and CMV-seronegative. The sequencing sample was made of PBMCs. The V gene is TRBV18 and the J gene is TRBJ2-3; the D gene is unclear. The nucleotide sequence reads as follows: TGTGCCAGCTCACCAAACCCCCAGGTGGCAGATACGCAGTATTTT. Translated, it gives CASSPNPQVADTQYF.